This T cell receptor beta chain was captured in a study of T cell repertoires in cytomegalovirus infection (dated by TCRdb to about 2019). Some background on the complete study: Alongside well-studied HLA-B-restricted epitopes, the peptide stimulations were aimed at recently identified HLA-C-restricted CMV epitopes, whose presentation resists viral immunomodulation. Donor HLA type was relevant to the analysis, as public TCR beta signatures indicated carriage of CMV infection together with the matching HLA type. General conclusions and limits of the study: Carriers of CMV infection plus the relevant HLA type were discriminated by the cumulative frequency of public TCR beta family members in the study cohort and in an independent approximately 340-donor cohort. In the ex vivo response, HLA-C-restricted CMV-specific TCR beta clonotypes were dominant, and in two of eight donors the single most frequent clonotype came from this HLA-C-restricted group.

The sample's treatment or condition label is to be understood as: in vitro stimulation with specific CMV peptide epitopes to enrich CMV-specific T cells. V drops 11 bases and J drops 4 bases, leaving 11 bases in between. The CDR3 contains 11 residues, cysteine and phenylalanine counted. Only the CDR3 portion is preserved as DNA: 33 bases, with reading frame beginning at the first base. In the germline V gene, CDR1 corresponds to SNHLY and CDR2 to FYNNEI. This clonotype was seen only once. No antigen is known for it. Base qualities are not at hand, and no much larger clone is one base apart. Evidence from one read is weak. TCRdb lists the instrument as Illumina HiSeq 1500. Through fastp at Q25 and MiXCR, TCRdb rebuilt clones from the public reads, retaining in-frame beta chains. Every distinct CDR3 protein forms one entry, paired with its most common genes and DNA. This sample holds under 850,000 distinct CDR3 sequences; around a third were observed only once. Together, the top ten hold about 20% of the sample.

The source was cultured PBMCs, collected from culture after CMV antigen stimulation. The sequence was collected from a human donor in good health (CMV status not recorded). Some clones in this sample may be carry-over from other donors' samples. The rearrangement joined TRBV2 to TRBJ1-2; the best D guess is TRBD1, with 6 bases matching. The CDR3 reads CAGVQGYGYTF. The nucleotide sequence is TGTGCCGGAGTACAGGGCTATGGCTACACCTTC. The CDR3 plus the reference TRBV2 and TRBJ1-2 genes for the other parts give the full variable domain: EPEVTQTPSHQVTQMGQEVILRCVPISNHLYFYWYRQILGQKVEFLVSFYNNEISEKSEIFDDQFSVERPDGSNFTLKIRSTKLEDSAMYFCAGVQGYGYTFGSGTRLTVV.